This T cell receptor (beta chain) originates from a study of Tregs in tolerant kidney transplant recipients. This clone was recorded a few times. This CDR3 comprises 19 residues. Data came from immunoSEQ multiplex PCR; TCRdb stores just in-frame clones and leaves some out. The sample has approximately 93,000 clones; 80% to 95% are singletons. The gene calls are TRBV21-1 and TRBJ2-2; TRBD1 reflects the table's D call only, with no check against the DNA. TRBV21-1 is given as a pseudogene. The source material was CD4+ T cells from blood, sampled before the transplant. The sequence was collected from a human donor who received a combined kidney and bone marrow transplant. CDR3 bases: TGTGCCAGCAGCAAAGAACCCCGGGACAGGGGGCTCGGGGCCGGGGAGCTGTTTTTT. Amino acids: CASSKEPRDRGLGAGELFF.